What follows are 22 T cell receptor beta chains derived from one specimen sequenced in a study of vaccination and CD4 T cells after COVID-19. This sample's time point: late sampling 161 to 241 days after vaccination in a few convalescent patients. Treatment meaning: roughly 10-day PBMC culture with coronavirus spike peptide pools or control peptides (ViraFEST assay). What these receptors recognize is not known. Cultured CD4+ T-cell DNA underwent Oncomine TCR Beta short-read sequencing. TCRdb processed the PCR reads anew with MiXCR; each CDR3 protein has one entry. This sample has 15,000 to 20,000 distinct CDR3 sequences, with roughly 57% found just once. Sequencing used CD4+ T cells from blood, cultured in vitro, obtained about 7 months after SARS-CoV-2 vaccination. The origin of the receptors is a human donor who had recovered from COVID-19.

This clonotype was detected a few times. This sequence joins TRBV6-1 and TRBJ1-6, with unresolved D. The V gene lost 5 bases and the J gene lost 7 bases, with 18 bases spanning the gap. In germline, CDR1 is MNHNS, CDR2 SASEGT. The CDR3 is made up of 16 amino acids. In DNA form, the CDR3 reads TGTGCCAGCAGTACGACTCCGCTAAGCTGGAATTCACCCCTCCACTTT. Translated, it gives CASSTTPLSWNSPLHF.

The chain employs TRBV7-3 and TRBJ2-7; D may correspond to TRBD1 or TRBD2 (5 bases each). This CDR3 contains 14 residues. Trimming took off 2 bases at V and 2 bases at J, with 10 bases between the two ends. Per germline, CDR1 SGHTA and CDR2 FQGTGA. The CDR3 bases are TGTGCCAGCAGCTTAGGGGACGGAACCTACGAGCAGTACTTC. It is translated as CASSLGDGTYEQYF. The full variable domain, its missing parts supplied by reference TRBV7-3 and TRBJ2-7, is GAGVSQTPSNKVTEKGKYVELRCDPISGHTALYWYRQSLGQGPEFLIYFQGTGAADDSGLPNDRFFAVRPEGSVSTLKIQRTERGDSAVYLCASSLGDGTYEQYFGPGTRLTVT.

This chain uses TRBV2 with TRBJ1-2; D is possibly TRBD1 (5 bases). The CDR3 has 13 amino acids. Germline V CDR1 and CDR2: SNHLY, FYNNEI. The germline V and J ends were trimmed by 5 bases and 7 bases, with 14 bases remaining between them. In nucleotides, the CDR3 is TGTGCCAGCAGTACAAGGGGACGGAGTGGCTACACCTTC. Encoded protein: CASSTRGRSGYTF.

Only a few counts were recorded for this clonotype. This chain links TRBV20-1 with TRBJ1-5; D might be TRBD1 (5 bases). The V and J ends lost 2 bases and 7 bases respectively, with 15 bases between them. Germline loops: CDR1 DFQATT, CDR2 SNEGSKA (reference sequence). CDR3 size: 14 residues. CDR3 DNA: TGCAGTGCTAGATCGGGGCAAAGCTTACAGCCCCAGCATTTT. This sequence encodes CSARSGQSLQPQHF.

V gene TRBV29-1 combines with J gene TRBJ2-5; no firm D call. This CDR3 region has 11 residues. Trimming stripped 6 bases from V and 2 bases from J, with 7 bases between. Germline CDR1 and CDR2: SQVTM and ANQGSEA. The CDR3 coding sequence is TGCAGCGTCAGGCCGCAAGAGACCCAGTACTTC. Translating it yields CSVRPQETQYF. Together with reference TRBV29-1 and TRBJ2-5, the CDR3 gives the full variable domain: SAVISQKPSRDICQRGTSLTIQCQVDSQVTMMFWYRQQPGQSLTLIATANQGSEATYESGFVIDKFPISRPNLTFSTLTVSNMSPEDSSIYLCSVRPQETQYFGPGTRLLVL.

In its sample, this clonotype was seen a few times. This chain joins TRBV20-1 and TRBJ1-1, with D possibly matching TRBD1 (6 bases). There are 15 residues in the CDR3. V was shortened by 0 bases and J by 4 bases, with 15 bases between the two germline ends. CDR1 and CDR2 from the germline V gene are DFQATT and SNEGSKA (reference sequence). The CDR3 here is CSARDPRKQGTEAFF. The CDR3 nucleotides read TGCAGTGCTAGAGATCCCCGTAAACAGGGCACTGAAGCTTTCTTT.

This clonotype was recorded only once. This chain uses TRBV20-1 with TRBJ2-5, with 11 bases aligning to TRBD2. The CDR3 runs to 14 residues. With 3 bases clipped from V and 2 bases from J, the junction kept 2 bases outside the gene matches. Germline CDR1 and CDR2: DFQATT and SNEGSKA (reference sequence). CDR3 protein: CSARGTSGQETQYF. The CDR3 DNA reads as TGCAGTGCTAGGGGGACTAGCGGTCAAGAGACCCAGTACTTC.

This clonotype was seen a handful of times. The rearrangement links TRBV6-1 to TRBJ1-5, with D possibly TRBD1 on 5 matching bases. V was pared by 1 base and J by 9 bases, with 10 bases between. CDR3 size: 13 residues. Germline V lookup: CDR1 MNHNS, CDR2 SASEGT. CDR3: CASSEGQGLPQHF. The CDR3 DNA reads as TGTGCCAGCAGTGAAGGGCAGGGACTGCCCCAGCATTTT.

The genes are TRBV7-9 and TRBJ2-1; 12 nucleotides agree with TRBD2. The V gene end was trimmed by 3 bases and the J gene end by 7 bases; junction bases not matched to a gene: 4. Germline lookup yields CDR1 SEHNR and CDR2 FQNEAQ (reference sequence). This CDR3 spans 15 amino acids. The chain's CDR3 is CASSFLLAGGNEQFF. CDR3 DNA: TGTGCCAGCAGCTTTCTTCTAGCGGGAGGGAATGAGCAGTTCTTC.

The genes are TRBV6-1 and TRBJ2-5; 10 bases line up with TRBD2. The J segment lost 2 bases and the V segment lost 6 bases, leaving 9 bases of the junction unmatched. CDR1 and CDR2 from the germline V gene are MNHNS and SASEGT. The CDR3 totals 16 residues. The CDR3 coding sequence is TGTGCCAGCAGGCTGTATAGCGGGGGGCAACAAGAGACCCAGTACTTC. Translating it yields CASRLYSGGQQETQYF.

This clonotype was detected only a few times. The CDR3 DNA sequence: TGTGCCAGCAGTGGAGGGTCATCCGGAGGTTCACCCCTCCACTTT. Translating it yields CASSGGSSGGSPLHF. The chain uses TRBV6-1 and TRBJ1-6; D is unclear. V was trimmed by 4 bases and J by 9 bases, leaving 16 bases between them. The length of the CDR3 is 15 residues. CDR1 and CDR2 (germline): MNHNS, SASEGT.

With respect to this clonotype: The junction departs from germline at one end; a sequencing error may be responsible. In DNA form, the CDR3 reads TGTGCTAGCAGCTCCCACCCCAGGGGGAGGGCCGGGGAGCTGTTTTTT. Amino acid sequence: CASSSHPRGRAGELFF. This rearrangement joins TRBV7-6 to TRBJ2-2; either TRBD1 or TRBD2 may fit D (7 bases each). Germline-derived CDR1 and CDR2 are SGHVS and FNYEAQ. The CDR3 totals 16 residues.

The chain joins TRBV20-1 to TRBJ2-3; D unclear. The germline gives CDR1 DFQATT, CDR2 SNEGSKA (reference sequence). V was pared by 0 bases and J by 4 bases, with 11 bases between. The CDR3 loop spans 14 amino acids. The CDR3 here is CSARDHFGADTQYF. The CDR3 DNA follows: TGCAGTGCTAGAGATCACTTTGGCGCAGATACGCAGTATTTT.

This clonotype was counted a single time. The rearrangement joins TRBV20-1 to TRBJ2-3; D is ambiguous. The CDR3 has 15 residues. V lost 2 bases and J lost 6, with 18 bases in between. Germline V gives CDR1 DFQATT, CDR2 SNEGSKA (reference sequence). CDR3 sequence (DNA): TGCAGTGCTAGACGACCTGCTGACAATGGGGATACGCAGTATTTT. It encodes CSARRPADNGDTQYF.

V and J are TRBV20-1 and TRBJ1-1; D unresolved. V lost 0 bases and J 3 bases, leaving 11 bases between the germline ends. CDR3 length: 14 residues. Germline CDR1 reads DFQATT; CDR2 reads SNEGSKA (reference sequence). CDR3 DNA sequence: TGCAGTGCTAGAGATGGTGGCAGACACACTGAAGCTTTCTTT. Its translation is CSARDGGRHTEAFF.

V gene TRBV20-1 combines with J gene TRBJ2-1, with 9 bases lining up with TRBD2. The CDR3 has 14 amino acids. J was trimmed by 6 bases and V by 5 bases; bases with no gene match: 8. CDR1 and CDR2 from the germline V gene are DFQATT and SNEGSKA (reference sequence). The CDR3 DNA is TGCAGTGCTCGGACTAGCGAATGGAGCAATGAGCAGTTCTTC. The encoded protein is CSARTSEWSNEQFF.

This chain uses TRBV6-1 with TRBJ2-7; 7 bases agree with TRBD1. Germline loops: CDR1 MNHNS, CDR2 SASEGT. The CDR3 consists of 12 residues. V trimming: 7 bases; J trimming: 4 bases; junction bases outside the gene matches: 4. CDR3 bases: TGTGCCAGCATGAGGGGGCAGTACGAGCAGTACTTC. Translated, it gives CASMRGQYEQYF.

The chain recombines TRBV7-3 with TRBJ1-1; D gene uncertain. The CDR3 runs to 14 residues. V was cut by 5 bases and J by 10 bases, with 20 bases left in between. In germline, CDR1 is SGHTA, CDR2 FQGTGA. CDR3 sequence reads: CASSPSSREDPAFF. The CDR3 DNA reads TGTGCCAGCAGCCCCTCCTCGAGGGAGGACCCAGCTTTCTTT.

V is TRBV24-1 and J is TRBJ2-3; D call uncertain. Trimming stripped 7 bases from V and 0 bases from J, with 7 bases between. The CDR3 is 13 amino acids. Looked up from germline, CDR1 is KGHDR and CDR2 is SFDVKD. The CDR3 is CATRGTSTDTQYF. The CDR3 region has the DNA TGTGCCACCAGGGGAACTAGCACAGATACGCAGTATTTT.

With regard to this clonotype: The junction does not match germline at one end; this may be a read error. V is TRBV5-1 and J is TRBJ2-7, with D possibly TRBD2 on 5 matching bases. The length of the CDR3 is 14 residues. Germline V CDR1 and CDR2: SGHRS, YFSETQ. CDR3 region: CASSFRDLSDEQYF. The CDR3, as DNA: TGCGCCAGCAGCTTCCGGGATCTCTCCGACGAGCAGTACTTC.

In this sample, this clonotype is large. The chain carries TRBV20-1 and TRBJ2-7; D may correspond to TRBD1 or TRBD2 (5 bases each). CDR3 length: 14 amino acids. Germline V lookup: CDR1 DFQATT, CDR2 SNEGSKA (reference sequence). Trimming took off 3 bases at V and 2 bases at J, with 14 bases between the two ends. The CDR3 spells CSASGPRDPYEQYF. The CDR3 DNA is TGCAGTGCTAGCGGTCCTCGGGACCCCTACGAGCAGTACTTC.

The chain recombines TRBV27 with TRBJ1-1; no clear D gene. The CDR3 runs to 13 residues. Between the trimmed V and J ends, which lost 2 bases and 5 bases, there was a span of 9 bases. Germline V gene sequence: CDR1 MNHEY, CDR2 SMNVEV (reference sequence). CDR3: CASSLNGQTEAFF. DNA for the CDR3: TGTGCCAGCAGTTTAAATGGGCAGACTGAAGCTTTCTTT.